This TCR beta chain is from a study of OX40 agonist ivuxolimab in advanced cancers. CDR3 length: 17 residues. Germline values: CDR1 SGDLS, CDR2 YYNGEE. Trimming removed 3 bases from V and 1 base from J; junction bases left unmatched: 3. The table came from immunoSEQ multiplex PCR; TCRdb's copy has only in-frame clones and leaves some out. Found here are 25,000 to 35,000 clones, about 90% of them singletons; the top ten hold about 16%. The rearrangement joins TRBV9 to TRBJ2-2; TRBD2 matches 13 bases. The sequence derives from an adult with an advanced solid tumor such as melanoma, head and neck, liver or kidney cancer. Specimen: CD4+ or CD8+ T cells sorted from blood, collected in a trial of the OX40 agonist ivuxolimab. CDR3 coding DNA: TGTGCCAGCAGCGCTAGGACTAGCGGGAGGAACACCGGGGAGCTGTTTTTT. Translated: CASSARTSGRNTGELFF.